These T cell receptor beta chains were read from a single sample in a study of untreated major depressive disorder. The assay was immunoSEQ multiplex PCR, and TCRdb's table has in-frame clones only and misses some. The sample holds 20,000 to 25,000 clones, approximately 92% seen once. The specimen sequenced was CD4+ T cells from PBMCs. These receptors were obtained from a young man in good health. CDR3s include the opening cysteine and the closing phenylalanine or tryptophan. A D gene is named only where the DNA matches it firmly. Only part of the rows carry a size: once, few, many, or a class if the clone is expanded.

CASSPKTSVVADTQYF	TGTGCCAGCAGCCCGAAGACTAGCGTTGTTGCAGATACGCAGTATTTT	TRBV9	TRBJ2-3	-	TRBD2
CASSGQGSGQETQYF	TGCGCCAGCAGCGGCCAGGGGAGCGGCCAAGAGACCCAGTACTTC	TRBV5-1	TRBJ2-5	-	-
CAITQGQQRGYTF	TGTGCCATCACCCAAGGACAGCAAAGGGGCTACACCTTC	TRBV10-3	TRBJ1-2	-	-
CASRWGLQPQHF	TGTGCCAGCAGGTGGGGGCTTCAGCCCCAGCATTTT	TRBV5-8	TRBJ1-5	-	-
CASSQATTNSYEQYF	TGCGCCAGCAGCCAAGCCACGACTAACTCCTACGAGCAGTACTTC	TRBV4-1	TRBJ2-7	-	-
CAWSIGVVSNEQFF	TGTGCCTGGAGTATTGGGGTAGTTAGCAATGAGCAGTTCTTC	TRBV30	TRBJ2-1	-	-
CASIHGLAGAQETQYF	TGTGCCAGCATCCATGGACTAGCGGGAGCCCAAGAGACCCAGTACTTC	TRBV27	TRBJ2-5	-	TRBD2
CASSLGTSGRETQYF	TGTGCCAGCAGTTTAGGGACTAGCGGGAGAGAGACCCAGTACTTC	TRBV2	TRBJ2-5	-	TRBD2
CAWSVGGHEQYF	TGTGCCTGGAGTGTCGGGGGACACGAGCAGTACTTC	TRBV30	TRBJ2-7	-	-
CASSYPLPTDTQYF	TGTGCCAGCAGCTATCCTCTCCCCACAGATACGCAGTATTTT	TRBV7-9	TRBJ2-3	-	-
CASSRGRDGYTF	TGTGCCAGCAGCCGAGGGCGGGACGGCTACACCTTC	TRBV4-2	TRBJ1-2	-	-
CASSSYDTEAFF	TGTGCCAGCAGTAGTTACGACACTGAAGCTTTCTTT	TRBV27	TRBJ1-1	once	-
CASSLSSGNEKLFF	TGTGCCAGCAGCTTATCCTCCGGGAATGAAAAACTGTTTTTT	TRBV7-9	TRBJ1-4	-	-
CASSQVGLGGGGNEKLFF	TGCGCCAGCAGCCAAGTGGGATTGGGGGGGGGCGGTAATGAAAAACTGTTTTTT	TRBV4-1	TRBJ1-4	-	-
CASSLQGASYEQYF	TGTGCCAGCAGTTTACAGGGGGCATCCTACGAGCAGTACTTC	TRBV7-2	TRBJ2-7	-	TRBD1
CATADLLSGYTF	TGTGCCACGGCGGACCTCCTCAGCGGCTACACCTTC	TRBV28	TRBJ1-2	-	-
CASRTKGTGTYEQYF	TGTGCCAGCAGAACAAAGGGGACAGGAACCTACGAGCAGTACTTC	TRBV27	TRBJ2-7	-	TRBD1
CASSSIQRDSYEQYF	TGTGCCAGCAGCTCCATCCAGCGGGACTCCTACGAGCAGTACTTC	TRBV5-6	TRBJ2-7	once	TRBD2
CASSSGPGTNYEQYF	TGTGCCAGCAGCTCCGGACCGGGAACGAACTACGAGCAGTACTTC	TRBV5-4	TRBJ2-7	-	-
CASSSYNEQFF	TGTGCCAGCAGCTCCTACAATGAGCAGTTCTTC	TRBV5-6	TRBJ2-1	few	-
CASSFRSRGSEKLFF	TGTGCCAGCAGCTTCAGGTCCCGCGGAAGCGAAAAACTGTTTTTT	TRBV5-4	TRBJ1-4	-	-
CASSLAGTGEETQYF	TGCGCCAGCAGCTTGGCCGGCACAGGGGAGGAGACCCAGTACTTC	TRBV5-1	TRBJ2-5	-	TRBD1
CASSHRLAHEQFF	TGTGCCAGCAGCCATAGACTAGCCCATGAGCAGTTCTTC	TRBV4-2	TRBJ2-1	-	TRBD2
CASSIGDRWQPQHF	TGTGCCAGTAGTATAGGGGACAGATGGCAGCCCCAGCATTTT	TRBV19	TRBJ1-5	-	TRBD1
CASSLEVPGLAGEDTQYF	TGCGCCAGCAGCTTGGAGGTCCCGGGACTAGCGGGAGAGGATACGCAGTATTTT	TRBV5-1	TRBJ2-3	-	TRBD2
CASSLGGNYGYTF	TGCGCCAGCAGCTTGGGGGGGAACTATGGCTACACCTTC	TRBV5-1	TRBJ1-2	-	-
CASSFTAGEQYF	TGTGCCAGCAGTTTTACCGCGGGGGAGCAGTACTTC	TRBV28	TRBJ2-7	-	-
CASSPVGKKTVNEKLFF	TGCGCCAGCAGCCCCGTGGGGAAGAAGACAGTTAATGAAAAACTGTTTTTT	TRBV4-1	TRBJ1-4	-	-
CASSLLAGGLNTEAFF	TGCGCCAGCAGCTTGTTGGCAGGGGGCCTGAACACTGAAGCTTTCTTT	TRBV5-1	TRBJ1-1	-	TRBD1
CASSSRTSGAYNEQFF	TGTGCCAGCAGCTCCCGGACTAGCGGAGCCTACAATGAGCAGTTCTTC	TRBV7-8	TRBJ2-1	once	TRBD2
CASSYRDRPSNQPQHF	TGTGCCAGCAGCTACCGGGACAGACCAAGCAATCAGCCCCAGCATTTT	TRBV5-6	TRBJ1-5	-	TRBD1
CASIPTPGNRQYF	TGTGCCAGTATCCCCACTCCGGGGAATAGGCAGTATTTT	TRBV19	TRBJ2-3	once	-
CASSSVGRNTQYF	TGTGCCAGCAGTTCCGTAGGGAGGAATACGCAGTATTTT	TRBV25-1	TRBJ2-3	-	-
CASSHLTTGRGYTF	TGCGCCAGCAGCCACCTTACAACAGGTCGGGGCTACACCTTC	TRBV4-3	TRBJ1-2	-	-
CASSDRQLTEAFF	TGTGCCAGCTCAGACCGACAGCTCACTGAAGCTTTCTTT	TRBV18	TRBJ1-1	-	-
CASSEMANYGYTF	TGTGCCAGCAGTGAAATGGCTAACTATGGCTACACCTTC	TRBV6-1	TRBJ1-2	-	-
CASSGGPNTEAFF	TGTGCCAGCAGCGGGGGACCGAACACTGAAGCTTTCTTT	TRBV7-3	TRBJ1-1	few	-
CASSLGAGDYTGELFF	TGTGCCAGCAGCTTAGGGGCGGGAGATTACACCGGGGAGCTGTTTTTT	TRBV7-2	TRBJ2-2	-	TRBD2
CAWSRGRTEAFF	TGTGCCTGGAGTCGGGGTCGCACTGAAGCTTTCTTT	TRBV30	TRBJ1-1	-	-
CASSRDSKYGYTF	TGTGCCAGCAGCCGGGACAGCAAGTATGGCTACACCTTC	TRBV6-6	TRBJ1-2	-	TRBD1
CASRSGLAGGPGEQYF	TGTGCCAGCAGATCGGGACTAGCGGGAGGGCCGGGTGAGCAGTACTTC	TRBV2	TRBJ2-7	-	TRBD2
CASSFSGSGEETQYF	TGTGCCAGCAGCTTCTCGGGGTCTGGGGAAGAGACCCAGTACTTC	TRBV11-3	TRBJ2-5	-	-
CASTQGQGVYTQYF	TGTGCCAGCACCCAGGGACAGGGTGTTTATACGCAGTATTTT	TRBV27	TRBJ2-3	-	TRBD1
CASSWTSGSAYEQYF	TGCGCCAGCAGCTGGACTAGCGGGAGCGCCTACGAGCAGTACTTC	TRBV5-1	TRBJ2-7	once	TRBD2
CASSYGETQYF	TGTGCCAGCAGTTATGGGGAGACCCAGTACTTC	TRBV6-6	TRBJ2-5	-	-